Presented here are 6 T cell receptor beta chains from one specimen sequenced in a study of OX40 agonist ivuxolimab in advanced cancers. Method: immunoSEQ multiplex PCR; TCRdb's copy keeps in-frame clones and lacks some. The table records roughly 77,000 clones, about 90% of them present only once. Source: CD4+ or CD8+ T cells sorted from blood, taken in a trial of the OX40 agonist ivuxolimab. Source of these receptors: an adult with an advanced solid tumor such as melanoma, head and neck, liver or kidney cancer.

This chain uses TRBV5-1 with TRBJ2-5; 7 bases align to TRBD2. Per the germline V gene, CDR1 is SGHRS and CDR2 is YFSETQ. The CDR3 is made up of 14 amino acids. The V gene end was trimmed by 1 base and the J gene end by 4 bases; junction bases not matched to a gene: 4. The CDR3 DNA reads as TGCGCCAGCAGCTTGTTGGGGGGGAGAGAGACCCAGTACTTC. Translated, it gives CASSLLGGRETQYF.

The sample holds a few counts of this clone. The J gene is TRBJ1-4, the V gene TRBV18, with unresolved D. Trimming removed 3 bases at V and 8 bases at J, with 10 bases between. The length of the CDR3 is 13 residues. Per the germline V gene, CDR1 is KGHSH and CDR2 is LQKENI. CDR3 DNA sequence: TGTGCCAGCTCACCCGGTCTTGGGGAAAAACTGTTTTTT. Residues: CASSPGLGEKLFF.

CDR3: CASSFTGTGGHGYTF. The DNA for the CDR3 is TGTGCCAGCAGCTTTACCGGGACAGGGGGCCATGGCTACACCTTC. The chain joins TRBV5-6 to TRBJ1-2; TRBD1 agrees at 12 bases. The germline gives CDR1 SGHDT, CDR2 YYEEEE. The CDR3 has 15 residues. V trimming: 2 bases; J trimming: 6 bases; junction bases outside the gene matches: 5.

V and J are TRBV15 and TRBJ2-2; either TRBD1 or TRBD2 may supply D (5 bases each). Germline V lookup: CDR1 LNHNV, CDR2 YYDKDF (reference sequence). The CDR3 has 15 amino acids. The V end was cut by 1 base, the J end by 5 bases, with 11 bases between. The CDR3, as DNA: TGTGCCACCAGCAGAGCCGGGACGGCAACCGGGGAGCTGTTTTTT. It yields the protein CATSRAGTATGELFF.

The V gene is TRBV7-3, the J gene TRBJ2-5; 8 positions agree with TRBD1. V shed 5 bases and J 5 bases; nucleotides not matched to a gene: 10. Germline V gene lookup returns CDR1 SGHTA and CDR2 FQGTGA. The CDR3 length is 15 residues. This chain's CDR3 is CASSPQGATEETQYF. CDR3 coding DNA: TGTGCCAGCAGCCCCCAGGGGGCTACTGAGGAGACCCAGTACTTC. The full variable domain, in which reference TRBV7-3 and TRBJ2-5 provide the parts outside the CDR3, is GAGVSQTPSNKVTEKGKYVELRCDPISGHTALYWYRQSLGQGPEFLIYFQGTGAADDSGLPNDRFFAVRPEGSVSTLKIQRTERGDSAVYLCASSPQGATEETQYFGPGTRLLVL.

This clone appeared a single time. The J gene is TRBJ2-7, the V gene TRBV19; D possibly corresponds to TRBD1 (6 bases). V lost 3 bases and J lost 6, with 12 bases in between. Germline V gene lookup returns CDR1 LNHDA and CDR2 SQIVND (reference sequence). This CDR3 is 13 amino acids long. In nucleotides, the CDR3 is TGTGCCAGTAGTATCGCAGGGGCCTCCGAGCAGTACTTC. Encoded protein: CASSIAGASEQYF.